The 9 T cell receptor beta chains listed next were all sequenced from one sample in a study of regulatory T cells in long-lasting Graves disease. CDR3 regions were amplified by Arm-PCR using iRepertoire HTBI primers to build TCR beta libraries. TCRdb reprocessed the multiplex PCR reads via MiXCR and lists one record per CDR3 protein. The table records about 540,000 distinct CDR3 sequences, 13% of them present only once. Time point noted: newly diagnosed GD, antithyroid drugs for less than 3 months. PBMC-extracted RNA yielded the TCR library. This same sample was also part of a study on T cells in Graves' hyperthyroidism and ophthalmopathy.

Sequenced here: peripheral blood mononuclear cells (PBMCs), sampled at new diagnosis, from a patient treated with antithyroid drugs. The origin of the receptors is a man younger than 40 with Graves disease.

This clonotype has ten or more counts. The rearrangement uses TRBV5-4 and TRBJ2-1, with 11 bases lining up with TRBD1. V dropped 0 bases and J dropped 7; count of bases not matched to a gene: 3. Germline V gives CDR1 SGHNT, CDR2 YYREEE (reference sequence). The CDR3 covers 15 residues. The chain's CDR3 is CASSLDGQGANEQFF. The CDR3, as DNA: TGTGCCAGCAGCTTGGATGGACAGGGGGCTAATGAGCAGTTCTTC.

This clonotype was recorded many times. This chain links TRBV7-8 with TRBJ1-5; D gene uncertain. Deletions cut 0 bases from V and 0 bases from J, with 9 bases between. The CDR3 sequence is 16 residues long. Germline CDR1 is SGHVS and CDR2 is FQNEAQ. In nucleotides, the CDR3 is TGTGCCAGCAGCTTAGCGGGTTGGGCTAGCAATCAGCCCCAGCATTTT. Its protein is CASSLAGWASNQPQHF.

This clonotype was recorded at least ten times. This rearrangement joins TRBV13 to TRBJ1-5, with 9 nucleotides matching TRBD1. Per the germline V gene, CDR1 is PRHDT and CDR2 is FYEKMQ (reference sequence). The CDR3 covers 15 residues. V dropped 3 bases and J dropped 1; count of bases not matched to a gene: 1. The DNA for the CDR3 is TGTGCCAGCAGCTTTGGGACAGGGAGCAATCAGCCCCAGCATTTT. Protein sequence: CASSFGTGSNQPQHF.

This clonotype was detected ten times or more. This chain connects TRBV29-1 to TRBJ2-1; possible D gene TRBD1, 6 bases. This CDR3 is built from 15 residues. Germline V gene data show CDR1 as SQVTM and CDR2 as ANQGSEA. V lost 6 bases and J 7 bases, leaving 22 bases between the germline ends. As DNA, the CDR3 is TGCAGCGTCAGTTACCTGACAGGCCTAAGGAATGAGCAGTTCTTC. Translating gives CSVSYLTGLRNEQFF.

This clonotype was counted a few times. V and J are TRBV20-1 and TRBJ1-2; D remains unclear. V lost 3 bases and J lost 6, with 11 bases in between. The CDR3 consists of 12 residues. Germline CDR1 is DFQATT and CDR2 is SNEGSKA (reference sequence). CDR3 residues: CSASGPGDGYTF. The CDR3 region has the DNA TGCAGTGCTAGTGGCCCCGGGGATGGCTACACCTTC.

The V call is TRBV2, the J call TRBJ2-5, with 7 bases lining up with TRBD2. The CDR3 contains 15 residues. The V gene's germline CDR1 is SNHLY and CDR2 FYNNEI. J gave up 2 bases and V 6 bases, and 9 bases lay outside the gene matches. CDR3 DNA: TGTGCCAGCAGGTCCCCCGGGACTACTCAAGAGACCCAGTACTTC. Amino acids: CASRSPGTTQETQYF.

This clonotype was seen ten or more times. The chain couples TRBV12-3 or TRBV12-4 to TRBJ1-2; perhaps TRBD1 as D (5 bases). The CDR3 has 13 residues. The germline V and J ends were trimmed by 7 bases and 5 bases, with 14 bases remaining between them. This CDR3 reads CASTRQIGYGYTF. CDR3 coding DNA: TGTGCCAGCACCAGACAGATTGGATATGGCTACACCTTC.

This clonotype has more than one count but fewer than ten. A single base separates this from a much larger clone, so it may be a read error. The chain carries TRBV27 and TRBJ2-2; D not resolved. The CDR3 has 15 amino acids. Looked up from germline, CDR1 is MNHEY and CDR2 is SMNVEV (reference sequence). Between the trimmed V and J ends, which lost 3 bases and 9 bases, there was a span of 17 bases. In DNA, the CDR3 is TGTGCCAGCAGTTTGGGTGGCCGAACAGCCAGGGAGCTGTTTTTT. Its protein product is CASSLGGRTARELFF.

This clonotype has more than one count but fewer than ten. The V gene is TRBV14, the J gene TRBJ1-1; perhaps TRBD1 as D (5 bases). Germline CDR1 and CDR2: SGHDN and FVKESK. The germline V and J ends were trimmed by 1 base and 4 bases, with 7 bases remaining between them. CDR3 length: 13 residues. DNA of the CDR3: TGTGCCAGCAGCCAAGTTAGGGGCACTGAAGCTTTCTTT. Its translation: CASSQVRGTEAFF.